The TCR beta chain under discussion was sequenced for a study of cytomegalovirus exposure and HLA in healthy donors. Use of 60 Vbeta and 13 Jbeta primers characterized the PCR. TCRdb's copy holds only in-frame clones and misses some; the assay was immunoSEQ multiplex PCR. There are 95,000 to 150,000 clones in the sample; approximately 17% occur only once, and roughly 3% lies in the top ten. Per germline, CDR1 SGHRS and CDR2 YFSETQ. V lost 2 bases to trimming and J lost 0 bases, with 8 bases between them. The CDR3 runs 14 residues. The sequenced material came from PBMCs. The clonotype originates from a female donor in good health and CMV-seropositive. This chain connects TRBV5-1 to TRBJ1-2; D uncertain. The CDR3 sequence is CASSLTTTNYGYTF. The CDR3 DNA follows: TGCGCCAGCAGCTTAACAACCACTAACTATGGCTACACCTTC. Drawing the rest from reference TRBV5-1 and TRBJ1-2, the complete variable domain is KAGVTQTPRYLIKTRGQQVTLSCSPISGHRSVSWYQQTPGQGLQFLFEYFSETQRNKGNFPGRFSGRQFSNSRSEMNVSTLELGDSALYLCASSLTTTNYGYTFGSGTRLTVV.